These 18 T cell receptor beta chains originate from one sample sequenced in a study of metastatic and nonmetastatic thyroid tumors. With MiXCR, TCRdb called clones anew from the PCR reads. The repertoire has around 20,000 clones, roughly 36% of them found once; the top ten carry approximately 28%. Treatment of any kind had been given to no patient before thyroid surgery. Input material: tumor tissue. These receptor sequences come from a female donor with papillary thyroid cancer or a benign thyroid nodule (not recorded which). Some clones in this sample may be carry-over from other donors' samples.

The chain is built from TRBV14 and TRBJ1-2, with 9 bases matching TRBD1. Germline V gene sequence: CDR1 SGHDN, CDR2 FVKESK. V gave up 3 bases and J gave up 6 bases; unmatched junction bases: 11. CDR3 length equals 16 residues. The CDR3 loop is CASSHSTGGPMDGYTF. CDR3 coding DNA: TGTGCCAGCAGCCACAGCACAGGGGGCCCGATGGATGGCTACACCTTC.

The V call is TRBV24-1, the J call TRBJ1-6; the D gene is possibly TRBD1 (6 bases). Germline CDR1 KGHDR, CDR2 SFDVKD. Deletions cut 8 bases from V and 7 bases from J, with 17 bases between. This CDR3 is 15 amino acids long. In nucleotides, the CDR3 is TGTGCCACCATCGGGGGGCGTCGGAGAAATTCACCCCTCCACTTT. It yields the protein CATIGGRRRNSPLHF.

The gene calls are TRBV11-1 and TRBJ1-1; possible D gene TRBD1, 6 bases. Per the germline V gene, CDR1 is SGHAT and CDR2 is FQDESV (reference sequence). CDR3 length: 14 residues. Deletions cut 1 base from V and 10 bases from J, with 16 bases between. In DNA, the CDR3 is TGTGCCAGCAGCTTAGGGCTGCAGGGGTTATCAGCTTTCTTT. Translation gives CASSLGLQGLSAFF.

V and J are TRBV2 and TRBJ2-1; no clear D gene. Germline assignment: CDR1 SNHLY and CDR2 FYNNEI. With 7 bases removed from V and 0 bases from J, the gap between germline ends came to 10 bases. The CDR3 extends over 14 amino acids. CDR3 amino acids: CASNSWSSYNEQFF. The CDR3 DNA is TGTGCCAGCAATTCGTGGAGCTCCTACAATGAGCAGTTCTTC.

CDR3 DNA sequence: TGCGCCAGCAGCCAAGAAGCGGGACATTACACTGAAGCTTTCTTT. It codes for CASSQEAGHYTEAFF. The chain links TRBV4-1 to TRBJ1-1, with D maybe TRBD1 (6 bases). Germline lookup yields CDR1 MGHRA and CDR2 YSYEKL. The V end lost 0 bases, the J end lost 3 bases, and 11 bases lay between the germline ends. The CDR3 extends over 15 amino acids.

This clone was observed a handful of times. This chain joins TRBV6-1 and TRBJ2-7; D gene ambiguous. V was trimmed by 7 bases and J by 0 bases, leaving 10 bases between them. This CDR3 region has 13 residues. Germline V gene sequence: CDR1 MNHNS, CDR2 SASEGT. The CDR3 protein is CASKSESSYEQYF. For the CDR3, the DNA is TGTGCCAGCAAATCGGAGAGCTCCTACGAGCAGTACTTC.

The CDR3 region has the DNA TGCAGTGCGACCTACCAACAAGAGACCCAGTACTTC. Translation: CSATYQQETQYF. This chain uses TRBV20-1 with TRBJ2-5; no definite D call. The CDR3 runs 12 residues. CDR1 and CDR2 (germline): DFQATT, SNEGSKA (reference sequence). Deletions cut 6 bases from V and 2 bases from J, with 10 bases between.

The rearrangement uses TRBV7-9 and TRBJ2-4; no reliable D call. There are 14 residues in the CDR3. V lost 4 bases to trimming and J lost 4 bases, with 11 bases between them. Germline V lookup: CDR1 SEHNR, CDR2 FQNEAQ (reference sequence). For the CDR3, the DNA is TGTGCCAGCAGCTCCTGGACCGGGAAAAACATTCAGTACTTC. Its translation is CASSSWTGKNIQYF.

The chain is built from TRBV6-1 and TRBJ2-7; 7 nucleotides agree with TRBD1. The J segment lost 5 bases and the V segment lost 6 bases, leaving 7 bases of the junction unmatched. Germline V CDR1 and CDR2: MNHNS, SASEGT. This CDR3 is built from 13 residues. The CDR3 reads CASRSGGKNEQYF. The CDR3 DNA reads as TGTGCCAGCAGGTCAGGGGGTAAGAACGAGCAGTACTTC.

This clone was counted between two and nine times. The chain links TRBV27 to TRBJ1-6, with 9 bases fitting TRBD1. Trimming removed 7 bases from V and 8 bases from J; junction bases left unmatched: 12. This CDR3 is 16 amino acids long. The germline gives CDR1 MNHEY, CDR2 SMNVEV (reference sequence). The CDR3 here is CASKPSQGAIDSPLHF. CDR3 DNA sequence: TGTGCCAGCAAACCTTCACAGGGGGCGATTGATTCACCCCTCCACTTT.

This clone was detected a few times. This rearrangement joins TRBV28 to TRBJ1-6; no definite D call. This CDR3 contains 16 residues. The ends were cut back, 4 bases at V and 0 bases at J, with 10 bases in the middle. CDR1 and CDR2 (germline): MDHEN, SYDVKM. CDR3 in DNA: TGTGCCAGCAGTTCACTCCCGAGCTCCTATAATTCACCCCTCCACTTT. It is translated as CASSSLPSSYNSPLHF.

The table lists this clone with a few counts. The chain couples TRBV2 to TRBJ2-3; the D is unclear. V lost 3 bases, J lost 2 bases, and 9 bases lay in between. The CDR3 has 14 residues. Germline CDR1 is SNHLY and CDR2 is FYNNEI. In DNA, the CDR3 is TGTGCCAGCAGTGAGTGGCGAACCACAGATACGCAGTATTTT. Protein: CASSEWRTTDTQYF.

This clone is termed large. The chain is built from TRBV6-1 and TRBJ1-3; D is undetermined. The germline V and J ends were trimmed by 4 bases and 3 bases, with 10 bases remaining between them. Germline V lookup: CDR1 MNHNS, CDR2 SASEGT. The CDR3 is 14 residues long. The CDR3 DNA reads as TGTGCCAGCAGTGGACATTCGGTTGGAAACACCATATATTTT. This translates into CASSGHSVGNTIYF.

V is TRBV11-2 and J is TRBJ1-2; D perhaps matches TRBD1 (6 bases). Deletions cut 10 bases from V and 2 bases from J, with 23 bases between. This CDR3 spans 16 amino acids. The V gene's germline CDR1 is SGHAT and CDR2 FQNNGV. CDR3 sequence (DNA): TGTGCCATCCGGGGGCAGTTAATTGGTTCGAACTATGGCTACACCTTC. As protein: CAIRGQLIGSNYGYTF.

This clone was picked up a small number of times. The chain recombines TRBV28 with TRBJ1-1; tentatively, D is TRBD1 (5 bases). This CDR3 has 13 residues. V lost 4 bases and J 6 bases, leaving 12 bases between the germline ends. CDR1 is MDHEN and CDR2 is SYDVKM in the germline V gene. CDR3 sequence (DNA): TGTGCCAGCAGTTCCGGACAAGGGTCTGAAGCTTTCTTT. Protein: CASSSGQGSEAFF.

This clone was recorded a few times. J is TRBJ1-2 and V is TRBV28; 10 bases are shared with TRBD1. This CDR3 spans 14 amino acids. The V gene end was trimmed by 6 bases and the J gene end by 4 bases; junction bases not matched to a gene: 5. Germline lookup yields CDR1 MDHEN and CDR2 SYDVKM. The CDR3 sequence is CASSRQGAVYGYTF. CDR3 nucleotide sequence: TGTGCCAGCAGCAGACAGGGGGCAGTCTATGGCTACACCTTC.

Only a few counts were recorded for this clone. V gene TRBV20-1 combines with J gene TRBJ2-7; 9 nucleotides agree with TRBD2. With 7 bases clipped from V and 3 bases from J, the junction kept 7 bases outside the gene matches. The length of the CDR3 is 13 residues. Germline loops: CDR1 DFQATT, CDR2 SNEGSKA (reference sequence). CDR3 protein: CSGAGGDRYEQYF. In DNA form, the CDR3 reads TGCAGTGGGGCGGGAGGGGATCGCTACGAGCAGTACTTC.

This clone has a count of ten or more. The chain has TRBV6-1 and TRBJ2-1, with 9 positions matching TRBD2. This CDR3 spans 15 amino acids. V lost 9 bases and J lost 2; bases outside the gene matches: 8. The germline gives CDR1 MNHNS, CDR2 SASEGT. The CDR3 DNA reads as TGTGCCAGTTCCCCGACTAGCGGAACCTACAATGAGCAGTTCTTC. Residues: CASSPTSGTYNEQFF.